Sequencing of this T cell receptor (beta chain) was carried out in a study of T cell clones after liver transplantation. On this clone: Its antigen is undetermined.

With 6 bases removed from V and 5 bases from J, the gap between germline ends came to 19 bases. CDR3 length: 15 amino acids. Germline CDR1 is MNHEY and CDR2 is SVGAGI. Study-wide points: Graft donor-reactive T cells possibly entered the graft instead of undergoing deletion.

Data came from immunoSEQ multiplex PCR; TCRdb stores just in-frame clones and leaves some out. The repertoire holds tens of thousands of clones, about 73% seen once, with over 2.5% in the top ten. The chain has TRBV6-5 and TRBJ2-5; D tentatively reads TRBD1 or TRBD2 (7 bases each). The clonotype was recovered from a human patient who received a liver transplant. Some T cells may be transferred from the graft donor. Source: CD4+ T cells from blood, taken at the approximately 15-month timepoint. CDR3 nucleotides: TGTGCCAGCAGACGACAGGGAGGGAAGGTGGAGACCCAGTACTTC. Its translation: CASRRQGGKVETQYF.